This passage covers 15 T cell receptor beta chains from one sample sequenced in a study of blood T cell repertoires in COVID-19. Sequenced by immunoSEQ multiplex PCR; TCRdb stores in-frame clones only, minus some. The data hold over 20,000 clones, with 88% observed a single time. The sequencing sample was made of peripheral blood. Receptors originate from a man between 65 and 80 years old with acute or convalescent COVID-19.

The J gene is TRBJ1-6, the V gene TRBV7-2; D call uncertain. The ends were cut back, 3 bases at V and 0 bases at J, with 9 bases in the middle. This CDR3 region has 16 residues. Germline CDR1 and CDR2: SGHTA and FQGNSA. The CDR3 DNA reads as TGTGCCAGCAGCTTGGGTAGGAGCTCCTATAATTCACCCCTCCACTTT. Translation: CASSLGRSSYNSPLHF.

The CDR3 here is CASSSQRENTGELFF. The CDR3 nucleotides read TGTGCCAGCTCAAGTCAGCGGGAGAACACCGGGGAGCTGTTTTTT. The genes are TRBV11-2 and TRBJ2-2; the match to TRBD2 covers 7 bases. Germline CDR1 reads SGHAT; CDR2 reads FQNNGV. This CDR3 is 15 amino acids long. J gave up 1 base and V 8 bases, and 7 bases lay outside the gene matches.

The CDR3 DNA reads as TGTGCCAGCAGCTTGGACACAGGGAACGAAAAACTGTTTTTT. It translates to CASSLDTGNEKLFF. V usage is TRBV5-4 and J usage is TRBJ1-4; tentative D call: TRBD1 (6 bases). Germline assignment: CDR1 SGHNT and CDR2 YYREEE (reference sequence). The CDR3 length is 14 residues. The V end lost 0 bases, the J end lost 8 bases, and 11 bases lay between the germline ends.

The genes are TRBV29-1 and TRBJ2-3; D gene ambiguous. CDR1 is SQVTM and CDR2 is ANQGSEA in the germline V gene. Trimming took 3 bases from V and 0 from J, leaving 7 bases between them. There are 13 residues in the CDR3. CDR3 in amino acids: CSVEVGSTDTQYF. The DNA for the CDR3 is TGCAGCGTTGAGGTCGGTAGCACAGATACGCAGTATTTT.

The chain uses TRBV6-2 or TRBV6-3 and TRBJ2-5, with 12 bases lining up with TRBD2. The CDR3 runs 16 residues. Germline V gives CDR1 MNHEY, CDR2 SVGEGT. V trimming: 4 bases; J trimming: 4 bases; junction bases outside the gene matches: 7. CDR3 amino acids: CASSSPGLAGGETQYF. As DNA, the CDR3 is TGTGCCAGCAGTTCACCGGGACTAGCGGGTGGAGAGACCCAGTACTTC.

This chain uses TRBV5-8 with TRBJ2-2; no reliable D call. V was clipped by 2 bases and J by 0 bases, with 8 bases between them. CDR1 and CDR2 from the germline V gene are SGHTS and YDEGEE. This CDR3 is built from 15 residues. The CDR3: CASSFQAPNTGELFF. CDR3 in DNA: TGTGCCAGCAGCTTCCAGGCTCCGAACACCGGGGAGCTGTTTTTT.

Here the CDR3 DNA reads TGTGCCAGCAGTTTATACAGGGGCGAGCAGTACTTC. Translated, it gives CASSLYRGEQYF. The rearrangement links TRBV12-3 or TRBV12-4 to TRBJ2-7; 7 bases line up with TRBD1. Trimming took 2 bases from V and 6 from J; bases not matched to a gene: 1. The CDR3 is made up of 12 amino acids.

The table lists this clone with a count of one. The chain joins TRBV6-5 to TRBJ2-1, with 8 bases that match TRBD2. The germline gives CDR1 MNHEY, CDR2 SVGAGI. This CDR3 is 15 amino acids long. V lost 0 bases, J lost 7 bases, and 5 bases stayed unmatched. The CDR3 here is CASSYSGLAGNEQFF. The CDR3 DNA is TGTGCCAGCAGTTACTCCGGGCTAGCGGGTAATGAGCAGTTCTTC.

This chain uses TRBV3-1 (or the pseudogene TRBV3-2) with TRBJ2-7, with TRBD2 matching over 11 bases. Germline trimming cut 4 bases from V and 2 bases from J; bases unmatched to any gene: 7. Germline CDR1 reads LGHDT; CDR2 reads YNNKEL (reference sequence). The CDR3 spans 16 residues. CDR3 sequence (DNA): TGTGCCAGCAGCCGCCAGGGGACTAGCGGACCCTACGAGCAGTACTTC. Its protein is CASSRQGTSGPYEQYF.

This chain uses TRBV28 with TRBJ1-2; 7 bases agree with TRBD1. CDR3 size: 12 residues. V lost 6 bases and J lost 4; bases outside the gene matches: 2. CDR1 and CDR2 (germline): MDHEN, SYDVKM. The CDR3 coding sequence is TGTGCCAGCAGCAGACAGGGCTATGGCTACACCTTC. Residues: CASSRQGYGYTF.

This clone occurred a few times. The rearrangement links TRBV11-3 to TRBJ1-3; possible D gene TRBD1, 6 bases. The V gene lost 5 bases and the J gene lost 0 bases, with 8 bases spanning the gap. The CDR3 spans 14 residues. Germline V gives CDR1 SGHNT, CDR2 YENEEA. CDR3 nucleotides: TGTGCCAGCAGCGACAGGAGCTCTGGAAACACCATATATTTT. Translated, it gives CASSDRSSGNTIYF.

The chain couples TRBV9 to TRBJ2-5; D might be TRBD2 (7 bases). Per germline, CDR1 SGDLS and CDR2 YYNGEE. The ends were cut back, 4 bases at V and 5 bases at J, with 18 bases in the middle. CDR3 length: 15 amino acids. The CDR3 reads CASSPGGGVGETQYF. DNA for the CDR3: TGTGCCAGCAGCCCCGGAGGGGGGGTCGGGGAGACCCAGTACTTC. Looking up the rest from reference TRBV9 and TRBJ2-5 gives the full variable domain: DSGVTQTPKHLITATGQRVTLRCSPRSGDLSVYWYQQSLDQGLQFLIQYYNGEERAKGNILERFSAQQFPDLHSELNLSSLELGDSALYFCASSPGGGVGETQYFGPGTRLLVL.

The chain carries TRBV12-3 or TRBV12-4 and TRBJ1-4, with TRBD1 as a possible D gene (5 bases). V was cut by 5 bases and J by 11 bases, with 15 bases left in between. The length of the CDR3 is 13 residues. This CDR3 is CASSPNGGGKLFF. The CDR3 bases are TGTGCCAGCAGTCCCAACGGGGGGGGGAAACTGTTTTTT.

This chain joins TRBV18 and TRBJ2-3; 7 bases map to TRBD1. J was trimmed by 6 bases and V by 1 base; bases with no gene match: 7. In germline, CDR1 is KGHSH, CDR2 LQKENI. The CDR3 is made up of 15 amino acids. Here the CDR3 reads CASSPLYRGQDTQYF. In DNA, the CDR3 is TGTGCCAGCTCACCACTGTACAGGGGTCAGGATACGCAGTATTTT.

The rearrangement uses TRBV5-3 and TRBJ2-5, with 11 bases that match TRBD1. TRBV5-3 belongs to the ORF category, with a function that is uncertain. This CDR3 is built from 16 residues. V lost 3 bases to trimming and J lost 4 bases; unmatched junction nucleotides: 8. The CDR3 loop is CARSSGGQGAGETQYF. For the CDR3, the DNA is TGTGCCAGAAGCTCAGGCGGACAGGGGGCTGGAGAGACCCAGTACTTC.